The 19 T cell receptor beta chains below all came from one sample that was sequenced in a study of blood T cell repertoires in COVID-19. The table came from immunoSEQ multiplex PCR; TCRdb's copy has only in-frame clones and leaves some out. The sample consists of fewer than 65,000 clones, over 70% of them appearing once. Sequencing used peripheral blood. The receptor set was obtained from a man aged 25-45 years with COVID-19, enrolled during active disease.

The rearrangement uses TRBV20-1 and TRBJ1-1, with a possible D match to TRBD1 (5 bases). Trimming shortened V by 6 bases and J by 5 bases, and 10 bases separated the two germline ends. Germline CDR1 and CDR2: DFQATT and SNEGSKA (reference sequence). The CDR3 extends over 11 amino acids. For the CDR3, the DNA is TGCAGTGCGTGGAGGGGAACTGAAGCTTTCTTT. Its protein is CSAWRGTEAFF.

This sequence joins TRBV19 and TRBJ2-5, with D unresolved. The CDR3 has 12 residues. Looked up from germline, CDR1 is LNHDA and CDR2 is SQIVND (reference sequence). Trimming pared 5 bases from V and 3 bases from J, leaving 7 bases between. In DNA form, the CDR3 reads TGTGCCAGTAGTTTAGGAGAAGAGACCCAGTACTTC. The encoded protein is CASSLGEETQYF.

The gene calls are TRBV6-6 and TRBJ1-4, with TRBD1 as a possible D gene (5 bases). This CDR3 is built from 14 residues. Trimming pared 6 bases from V and 5 bases from J, leaving 13 bases between. Germline-derived CDR1 and CDR2 are MNHNY and SVGAGI (reference sequence). The CDR3 sequence: CASSPGQQNEKLFF. CDR3 DNA sequence: TGTGCCAGCAGCCCCGGACAACAGAATGAAAAACTGTTTTTT.

The DNA for the CDR3 is TGTGCCAGCGGCATGCCCCTCAGCGGCGGCACAGATACGCAGTATTTT. This gives the protein CASGMPLSGGTDTQYF. The chain combines TRBV28 with TRBJ2-3; tentative D call: TRBD2 (5 bases). The ends were cut back, 8 bases at V and 1 base at J, with 19 bases in the middle. CDR1 MDHEN and CDR2 SYDVKM come from the germline V gene. This CDR3 comprises 16 residues.

This chain links TRBV27 with TRBJ2-7; D is unresolved. CDR3 length equals 13 residues. The germline V gene encodes CDR1 MNHEY and CDR2 SMNVEV (reference sequence). Between the trimmed V and J ends, which lost 4 bases and 3 bases, there was a span of 10 bases. In DNA, the CDR3 is TGTGCCAGCAGTTACAAAAATAACTACGAGCAGTACTTC. This encodes CASSYKNNYEQYF.

This rearrangement joins TRBV6-5 to TRBJ1-1; D gene ambiguous. With 7 bases removed from V and 3 bases from J, the gap between germline ends came to 6 bases. CDR1 and CDR2 (germline): MNHEY, SVGAGI. The CDR3 loop spans 11 amino acids. DNA of the CDR3: TGTGCCAGCACTGGAGACACTGAAGCTTTCTTT. The encoded protein is CASTGDTEAFF.

This clone was observed a few times. The chain recombines TRBV4-2 with TRBJ1-1; D not resolved. This CDR3 has 14 residues. The germline CDR1 and CDR2 sequences are LGHNA and YNFKEQ. Trimming removed 5 bases at V and 5 bases at J, with 15 bases between. In nucleotides, the CDR3 is TGTGCCAGCAGCACGAGGGATCAGCCAACTGAAGCTTTCTTT. Translating it yields CASSTRDQPTEAFF.

The chain joins TRBV6-6 to TRBJ1-3, with D maybe TRBD1 (5 bases). Looked up from germline, CDR1 is MNHNY and CDR2 is SVGAGI (reference sequence). This CDR3 has 15 amino acids. The ends were cut back, 5 bases at V and 0 bases at J, with 11 bases in the middle. CDR3 bases: TGTGCCAGCAGTGTGGGGGGTACCTCTGGAAACACCATATATTTT. The encoded protein is CASSVGGTSGNTIYF.

This clone came up a few times. CDR3 loop: CASSEVGPEQYF. The CDR3 bases are TGTGCCAGCAGTGAAGTGGGCCCCGAGCAGTACTTC. This chain connects TRBV2 to TRBJ2-7; D not resolved. Germline CDR1 and CDR2: SNHLY and FYNNEI. Trimming removed 1 base from V and 6 bases from J, with 7 bases in between. The length of the CDR3 is 12 residues.

This chain uses TRBV28 with TRBJ2-7; 8 bases map to TRBD1. This CDR3 spans 13 amino acids. Germline values: CDR1 MDHEN, CDR2 SYDVKM. V lost 5 bases, J lost 5 bases, and 5 bases stayed unmatched. The CDR3 loop reads CASSRTGPHEQYF. The CDR3 region has the DNA TGTGCCAGCAGTAGGACAGGGCCCCACGAGCAGTACTTC.

The V call is TRBV28, the J call TRBJ1-2; 8 nucleotides agree with TRBD1. CDR3 length: 13 residues. The germline gives CDR1 MDHEN, CDR2 SYDVKM. V lost 4 bases, J lost 4 bases, and 2 bases stayed unmatched. As DNA, the CDR3 is TGTGCCAGCAGTTATGGACAGGGCTATGGCTACACCTTC. It is translated as CASSYGQGYGYTF.

The V call is TRBV7-9, the J call TRBJ2-6; maybe TRBD2 (5 bases). CDR1 is SEHNR, CDR2 FQNEAQ, per germline (reference sequence). V was trimmed by 1 base and J by 0 bases, leaving 10 bases between them. The CDR3 is made up of 17 amino acids. The CDR3 loop reads CASSLGRRASGANVLTF. The CDR3 nucleotides read TGTGCCAGCAGCTTAGGGCGGCGGGCCTCTGGGGCCAACGTCCTGACTTTC.

This chain uses TRBV7-9 with TRBJ2-3, with D perhaps TRBD2 (6 bases). Germline-derived CDR1 and CDR2 are SEHNR and FQNEAQ (reference sequence). The CDR3 has 16 amino acids. V lost 2 bases and J lost 1, with 13 bases in between. As DNA, the CDR3 is TGTGCCAGCAGCTTATGGGGCAGGGAGGGCACAGATACGCAGTATTTT. Its translation is CASSLWGREGTDTQYF.

This chain joins TRBV4-2 and TRBJ2-3; 7 positions agree with TRBD2. This CDR3 has 16 residues. Germline lookup yields CDR1 LGHNA and CDR2 YNFKEQ. J was trimmed by 8 bases and V by 0 bases; bases with no gene match: 11. The CDR3 nucleotides are TGTGCCAGCAGCCAAGATGGGGGGGAGGGCCGAGGTACGCAGTATTTT. Residues: CASSQDGGEGRGTQYF.

This clone occurred a few times. The chain couples TRBV28 to TRBJ1-6; no reliable D call. Trimming took off 3 bases at V and 10 bases at J, with 13 bases between the two ends. In germline, CDR1 is MDHEN, CDR2 SYDVKM. This CDR3 is 14 amino acids long. CDR3 DNA sequence: TGTGCCAGCAGTTTGGAGGGATCACGGTCACCCCTCCACTTT. It encodes CASSLEGSRSPLHF.

This clone appeared once. The rearrangement joins TRBV11-1 to TRBJ1-6; 8 positions agree with TRBD1. This CDR3 has 14 residues. Germline trimming cut 5 bases from V and 5 bases from J; bases unmatched to any gene: 2. CDR1 and CDR2 from the germline V gene are SGHAT and FQDESV (reference sequence). CDR3 sequence (DNA): TGTGCCAGCAGCCGGACAGGGAATAATTCACCCCTCCACTTT. It is translated as CASSRTGNNSPLHF. Drawing the rest from reference TRBV11-1 and TRBJ1-6, the complete variable domain is EAEVAQSPRYKITEKSQAVAFWCDPISGHATLYWYRQILGQGPELLVQFQDESVVDDSQLPKDRFSAERLKGVDSTLKIQPAELGDSAMYLCASSRTGNNSPLHFGNGTRLTVT.

This clone appeared once. The CDR3 reads CASSLLSGSSYEQYF. The CDR3 bases are TGTGCCAGCAGCTTGCTGAGCGGGAGCTCCTACGAGCAGTACTTC. This chain connects TRBV11-3 to TRBJ2-7; 8 bases agree with TRBD2. J gave up 0 bases and V 3 bases, and 4 bases lay outside the gene matches. CDR1 and CDR2 (germline): SGHNT, YENEEA. The CDR3 runs to 15 residues.

This chain uses TRBV6-5 with TRBJ1-6; no clear D gene. Trimming cost V 2 bases and J 5 bases, with 10 bases left between them. The germline V gene has CDR1 MNHEY and CDR2 SVGAGI. The CDR3 is 15 amino acids. CDR3 amino acids: CASSYLDTDNSPLHF. In DNA, the CDR3 is TGTGCCAGCAGTTACCTTGACACTGATAATTCACCCCTCCACTTT.

This chain connects TRBV28 to TRBJ1-2; TRBD1 matches 8 bases. The germline CDR1 and CDR2 sequences are MDHEN and SYDVKM. The CDR3 length is 13 residues. V shed 8 bases and J 7 bases; nucleotides not matched to a gene: 9. The CDR3 region has the DNA TGTGCCAGCCAAACTCCAGGGGGCTCTGGCTACACCTTC. Translated: CASQTPGGSGYTF.